This T cell receptor (beta chain) was recorded in a study of T-cell reconstitution after alpha-beta-depleted transplantation in children. Study results and caveats: Expanded clones from the graft, numbering several hundred, reportedly supplied alpha-beta T cells about two months after transplant. In some patients, recipient T cells and intrathymic progenitors surviving conditioning explained high day-60 diversity.

This clonotype was observed many times. Its antigen is currently unknown. A TCRbeta library incorporating unique molecular identifiers was prepared. TCRdb reanalysed the PCR reads using MiXCR and keeps one entry per CDR3 protein. The repertoire holds more than 400,000 distinct CDR3 sequences, with approximately 10% as singletons. The V and J ends lost 1 base and 3 bases, in that order; junction bases with no gene match: 11. This CDR3 is built from 17 residues. Germline V gives CDR1 LGHNA, CDR2 YSLEER. The sequence came from a female patient aged 2-9 years who had a stem cell transplant for aplastic anemia, so the T cells may come from the graft donor. The specimen was PBMCs, mostly from graft donor cells, collected 180 days after TCRalphabeta/CD19-depleted stem cell transplant. This sequence joins TRBV4-3 and TRBJ2-5; 7 bases are a match to TRBD2. Here the CDR3 reads CASSQGGAGFREETQYF. Written as DNA, the CDR3 is TGCGCCAGCAGCCAAGGAGGAGCGGGGTTTAGAGAAGAGACCCAGTACTTC.